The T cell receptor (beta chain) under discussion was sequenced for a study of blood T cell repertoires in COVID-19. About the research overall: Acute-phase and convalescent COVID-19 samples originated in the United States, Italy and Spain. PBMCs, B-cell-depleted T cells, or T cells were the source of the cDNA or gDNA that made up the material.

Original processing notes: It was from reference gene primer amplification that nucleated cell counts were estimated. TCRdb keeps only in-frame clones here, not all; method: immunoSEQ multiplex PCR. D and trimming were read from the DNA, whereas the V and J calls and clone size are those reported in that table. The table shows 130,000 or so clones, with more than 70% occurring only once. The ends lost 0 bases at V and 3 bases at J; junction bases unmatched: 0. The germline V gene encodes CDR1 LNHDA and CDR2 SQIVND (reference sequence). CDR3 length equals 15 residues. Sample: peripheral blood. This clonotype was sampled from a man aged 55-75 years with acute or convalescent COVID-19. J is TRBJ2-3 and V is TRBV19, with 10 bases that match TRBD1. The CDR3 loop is CASSIEGQGTDTQYF. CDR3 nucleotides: TGTGCCAGTAGTATAGAGGGACAGGGGACAGATACGCAGTATTTT.